This T cell receptor beta chain was identified in a study of T cell responses to AZD1222 COVID-19 vaccine. V was trimmed by 1 base and J by 0 bases, leaving 7 bases between them. This CDR3 has 15 amino acids. The V gene's germline CDR1 is MNHNY and CDR2 SVGAGI (reference sequence). Clones were sequenced by immunoSEQ multiplex PCR, and TCRdb holds only the in-frame ones, with some missing. The sample includes around 65,000 clones, roughly 70% of them seen just once. This chain joins TRBV6-6 and TRBJ1-5; D remains unclear. This clonotype originated in an adult in good health. The starting material was peripheral blood, obtained on day 0 of AZD1222 vaccination. CDR3: CASSYFGLSNQPQHF. In DNA, the CDR3 is TGTGCCAGCAGTTACTTCGGACTTAGCAATCAGCCCCAGCATTTT.